What follows are 27 T cell receptor beta chains derived from one specimen sequenced in a study of T cell responses to AZD1222 COVID-19 vaccine. The assay was immunoSEQ multiplex PCR, and TCRdb's table has in-frame clones only and misses some. The data hold some 100,000 clones, with roughly nine tenths observed a single time. This specimen was peripheral blood, taken on day 0 of AZD1222 vaccination. The source of these receptors is an adult in good health.

The chain carries TRBV7-9 and TRBJ2-3; D may be TRBD2 (5 bases). V dropped 5 bases and J dropped 4 bases, with 13 bases sitting between them. The CDR3 runs to 14 residues. Germline V lookup: CDR1 SEHNR, CDR2 FQNEAQ (reference sequence). The DNA of the CDR3 is TGTGCCAGCAGCCTAAGTTGGGAGTCAGATACGCAGTATTTT. It translates to CASSLSWESDTQYF.

The CDR3 coding sequence is TGTGCCTGGAGAAAAACAGAGCACACCGGGGAGCTGTTTTTT. As protein: CAWRKTEHTGELFF. The chain has TRBV30 and TRBJ2-2; D is unresolved. CDR3 length: 14 amino acids. V dropped 3 bases and J dropped 3 bases, with 11 bases sitting between them. Germline loops: CDR1 GTSNPN, CDR2 SVGIG (reference sequence).

This clone was seen once. The CDR3 sequence: CASSPPAGRGNQPQHF. The DNA of the CDR3 is TGTGCCAGCTCACCACCCGCGGGCAGGGGAAATCAGCCCCAGCATTTT. J is TRBJ1-5 and V is TRBV18; possibly TRBD1 for D (6 bases). The germline V and J ends were trimmed by 0 bases and 4 bases, with 13 bases remaining between them. Germline V lookup: CDR1 KGHSH, CDR2 LQKENI. This CDR3 has 16 amino acids.

The genes are TRBV5-5 and TRBJ2-3; D uncertain. The V gene's germline CDR1 is SGHKS and CDR2 YYEKEE (reference sequence). This CDR3 has 17 residues. V lost 4 bases, J lost 3 bases, and 21 bases lay in between. The CDR3 is CASSATGPPGRTDTQYF. The CDR3 DNA reads TGTGCCAGCAGCGCAACCGGGCCCCCGGGTAGAACAGATACGCAGTATTTT.

The chain joins TRBV7-8 to TRBJ1-3; D is possibly TRBD1 (6 bases). The CDR3 spans 14 residues. The germline V gene has CDR1 SGHVS and CDR2 FQNEAQ. V was trimmed by 5 bases and J by 2 bases, leaving 10 bases between them. The CDR3 DNA reads TGTGCCAGCAGCCGAGACAGGCCTGGAAACACCATATATTTT. It codes for CASSRDRPGNTIYF.

The gene calls are TRBV4-1 and TRBJ2-1, with TRBD2 matching 10 bases. Trimming took 3 bases from V and 0 from J; bases not matched to a gene: 8. Germline V gene lookup returns CDR1 MGHRA and CDR2 YSYEKL. The CDR3 contains 18 residues. The CDR3 reads CASSHWTSGIVSYNEQFF. CDR3 nucleotides: TGCGCCAGCAGCCACTGGACTAGCGGAATAGTCTCCTACAATGAGCAGTTCTTC.

The chain employs TRBV7-9 and TRBJ2-7; 10 nucleotides align to TRBD1. The junction had 8 bases not matched to a gene; V was cut back by 7 bases and J by 2 bases. Germline assignment: CDR1 SEHNR and CDR2 FQNEAQ (reference sequence). The CDR3 loop spans 15 amino acids. The CDR3 DNA follows: TGTGCCAGCAACAAACCGGGACAGGGGACCTACGAGCAGTACTTC. Amino acids: CASNKPGQGTYEQYF.

Here the CDR3 reads CASSEDRGSSYNSPLHF. The CDR3 DNA is TGTGCCAGCAGTGAAGACAGGGGGAGCTCCTATAATTCACCCCTCCACTTT. The chain links TRBV6-1 to TRBJ1-6, with 8 bases lining up with TRBD1. This CDR3 comprises 17 residues. Trimming cost V 1 base and J 0 bases; bases outside gene matches: 2. Germline values: CDR1 MNHNS, CDR2 SASEGT.

This sequence joins TRBV4-2 and TRBJ1-1; 10 positions match TRBD1. Germline CDR1 reads LGHNA; CDR2 reads YNFKEQ. V lost 4 bases and J lost 4; bases outside the gene matches: 9. The CDR3 covers 16 residues. The CDR3 reads CASSPRQGAQGTEAFF. CDR3 sequence (DNA): TGTGCCAGCAGCCCGAGACAGGGGGCGCAAGGCACTGAAGCTTTCTTT.

J is TRBJ1-1 and V is TRBV11-1; D unresolved. V was clipped by 5 bases and J by 0 bases, with 7 bases between them. CDR1 is SGHAT and CDR2 is FQDESV in the germline V gene (reference sequence). The CDR3 consists of 13 residues. The CDR3 sequence is CASSPTLNTEAFF. DNA for the CDR3: TGTGCCAGCAGCCCGACCCTGAACACTGAAGCTTTCTTT. Full variable domain (remainder filled in from reference TRBV11-1 and TRBJ1-1): EAEVAQSPRYKITEKSQAVAFWCDPISGHATLYWYRQILGQGPELLVQFQDESVVDDSQLPKDRFSAERLKGVDSTLKIQPAELGDSAMYLCASSPTLNTEAFFGQGTRLTVV.

The chain uses TRBV7-3 and TRBJ2-5; 8 bases match TRBD2. Germline V gene lookup returns CDR1 SGHTA and CDR2 FQGTGA. V was pared by 5 bases and J by 5 bases, with 10 bases of the junction left unmatched. CDR3 length: 15 amino acids. The CDR3 spells CASSPGGGLGETQYF. Here the CDR3 DNA reads TGTGCCAGCAGCCCGGGAGGGGGGTTAGGGGAGACCCAGTACTTC.

The J gene is TRBJ1-6, the V gene TRBV19, with 7 bases matching TRBD1. The CDR3 loop spans 15 amino acids. J lost 6 bases, V lost 7 bases, and 9 bases had no gene match. The V gene's germline CDR1 is LNHDA and CDR2 SQIVND (reference sequence). The CDR3 DNA reads as TGTGCCAGTACCCCCAGACAGGGTCTTAATTCACCCCTCCACTTT. It codes for CASTPRQGLNSPLHF.

The rearrangement uses TRBV3-1 (or the pseudogene TRBV3-2) and TRBJ1-2; 9 nucleotides align to TRBD1. V trimming: 5 bases; J trimming: 5 bases; junction bases outside the gene matches: 0. The CDR3 has 12 amino acids. Per germline, CDR1 LGHDT and CDR2 YNNKEL (reference sequence). The DNA of the CDR3 is TGTGCCAGCAGCGGACAGGGGTATGGCTACACCTTC. Protein sequence: CASSGQGYGYTF.

The rearrangement joins TRBV15 to TRBJ1-2; no definite D call. V lost 7 bases to trimming and J lost 2 bases, with 11 bases between them. The germline V gene encodes CDR1 LNHNV and CDR2 YYDKDF (reference sequence). The CDR3 has 13 amino acids. CDR3 in amino acids: CATTKDPNYGYTF. CDR3 bases: TGTGCCACCACTAAGGACCCCAACTATGGCTACACCTTC.

This sequence joins TRBV19 and TRBJ1-2; the D gene is possibly TRBD1 (6 bases). Germline V gene sequence: CDR1 LNHDA, CDR2 SQIVND (reference sequence). Between the trimmed V and J ends, which lost 9 bases and 3 bases, there was a span of 14 bases. The CDR3 is made up of 13 amino acids. The CDR3 DNA is TGTGCCAGCCGCCGAGGGGGGGACTATGGCTACACCTTC. It is translated as CASRRGGDYGYTF.

The chain links TRBV27 to TRBJ1-1, with D possibly matching TRBD1 (5 bases). CDR1 and CDR2 from the germline V gene are MNHEY and SMNVEV (reference sequence). V lost 6 bases to trimming and J lost 4 bases, with 18 bases between them. This CDR3 comprises 15 residues. The CDR3 coding sequence is TGTGCCAGCAGAGGGACGGACTTCAGTAGCACTGAAGCTTTCTTT. Protein sequence: CASRGTDFSSTEAFF.

The chain recombines TRBV7-2 with TRBJ2-1, with 10 bases identical to TRBD1. Germline-derived CDR1 and CDR2 are SGHTA and FQGNSA. CDR3 length: 16 amino acids. V gave up 5 bases and J gave up 4 bases; unmatched junction bases: 8. The CDR3, as DNA: TGTGCCAGCAGCCCCCTCAGGGACAGGGGATACAATGAGCAGTTCTTC. Protein: CASSPLRDRGYNEQFF. Complete variable domain (other parts from reference TRBV7-2 and TRBJ2-1): GAGVSQSPSNKVTEKGKDVELRCDPISGHTALYWYRQSLGQGLEFLIYFQGNSAPDKSGLPSDRFSAERTGGSVSTLTIQRTQQEDSAVYLCASSPLRDRGYNEQFFGPGTRLTVL.

The chain carries TRBV21-1 and TRBJ1-2. TRBV21-1 counts as a pseudogene. CDR3 length equals 15 residues. Written as DNA, the CDR3 is TGTGCCAGCAGCAAAGGGGTAGTGCTTAACTATGGCTACACCTTC. It codes for CASSKGVVLNYGYTF.

V gene TRBV5-1 combines with J gene TRBJ2-7, with 7 bases identical to TRBD2. The germline CDR1 and CDR2 sequences are SGHRS and YFSETQ. The CDR3 contains 14 residues. The V segment lost 4 bases and the J segment 7 bases; nucleotides outside the gene matches: 11. CDR3 region: CASSPEGAGLEQYF. The CDR3 DNA sequence: TGCGCCAGCAGCCCGGAGGGAGCGGGGTTGGAGCAGTACTTC. Supplemented by reference TRBV5-1 and TRBJ2-7, the full variable domain reads KAGVTQTPRYLIKTRGQQVTLSCSPISGHRSVSWYQQTPGQGLQFLFEYFSETQRNKGNFPGRFSGRQFSNSRSEMNVSTLELGDSALYLCASSPEGAGLEQYFGPGTRLTVT.

This chain links TRBV12-2 with TRBJ2-7; the table's D call, TRBD2, was not checked against the DNA. TRBV12-2 is described as a pseudogene. The CDR3 has 16 amino acids. The CDR3 DNA follows: TGTGCAAGTCGCTTAAAGCGGGGGGGGCTGATCTACGAGCAGTACTTC. It translates to CASRLKRGGLIYEQYF.

The chain has TRBV18 and TRBJ2-5, with 8 bases matching TRBD2. This CDR3 region has 17 residues. Unmatched junction bases numbered 8, after V lost 0 bases and J lost 2 bases. Per germline, CDR1 KGHSH and CDR2 LQKENI. CDR3 protein: CASSPPSRGGLQETQYF. The CDR3 DNA is TGTGCCAGCTCACCACCGTCACGGGGGGGATTACAAGAGACCCAGTACTTC.

The chain couples TRBV3-1 (or the pseudogene TRBV3-2) to TRBJ2-1; D is unresolved. Germline assignment: CDR1 LGHDT and CDR2 YNNKEL (reference sequence). V was pared by 2 bases and J by 1 base, with 12 bases between. The CDR3 is made up of 16 amino acids. CDR3 protein: CASSQLYLSSYNEQFF. CDR3 bases: TGTGCCAGCAGCCAACTATACTTGAGTTCCTACAATGAGCAGTTCTTC.

DNA for the CDR3: TGTGCAAGTCAAGAGAACACTGAAGCTTTCTTT. It encodes CASQENTEAFF. This sequence joins TRBV19 and TRBJ1-1, with D uncertain. Germline V gene sequence: CDR1 LNHDA, CDR2 SQIVND (reference sequence). The CDR3 is 11 residues long.

This clone has a single count. The chain combines TRBV5-5 with TRBJ2-1, with D perhaps TRBD2 (6 bases). CDR1 and CDR2 from the germline V gene are SGHKS and YYEKEE (reference sequence). Trimming stripped 1 base from V and 8 bases from J, with 13 bases between. The CDR3 is 14 amino acids. CDR3: CASSLRASEDEQFF. The CDR3, as DNA: TGTGCCAGCAGCTTGCGGGCTAGCGAGGATGAGCAGTTCTTC.

In its sample, this clone was seen many times. V is TRBV2 and J is TRBJ1-5; 8 bases align to TRBD1. Per germline, CDR1 SNHLY and CDR2 FYNNEI. The CDR3 length is 15 residues. The J segment lost 2 bases and the V segment lost 3 bases, leaving 3 bases of the junction unmatched. The CDR3 region is CASSDMTGGNQPQHF. In nucleotides, the CDR3 is TGTGCCAGCAGTGATATGACAGGGGGCAATCAGCCCCAGCATTTT.

V usage is TRBV10-2 and J usage is TRBJ1-2, with 9 nucleotides matching TRBD1. V shed 7 bases, J shed 6 bases, and the junction held 6 bases outside the gene matches. The germline V gene has CDR1 WSHSY and CDR2 SAAADI. The CDR3 is 13 amino acids. The CDR3 here is CASTLGQGDGYTF. The CDR3 nucleotides read TGCGCCAGCACCCTGGGACAGGGAGATGGCTACACCTTC.

This chain links TRBV2 with TRBJ2-5; no definite D call. V was pared by 8 bases and J by 2 bases, with 9 bases between. CDR3 length equals 12 residues. CDR1 and CDR2 (germline): SNHLY, FYNNEI. DNA of the CDR3: TGTGCCAGCCGGGTCTTACAAGAGACCCAGTACTTC. It specifies CASRVLQETQYF.